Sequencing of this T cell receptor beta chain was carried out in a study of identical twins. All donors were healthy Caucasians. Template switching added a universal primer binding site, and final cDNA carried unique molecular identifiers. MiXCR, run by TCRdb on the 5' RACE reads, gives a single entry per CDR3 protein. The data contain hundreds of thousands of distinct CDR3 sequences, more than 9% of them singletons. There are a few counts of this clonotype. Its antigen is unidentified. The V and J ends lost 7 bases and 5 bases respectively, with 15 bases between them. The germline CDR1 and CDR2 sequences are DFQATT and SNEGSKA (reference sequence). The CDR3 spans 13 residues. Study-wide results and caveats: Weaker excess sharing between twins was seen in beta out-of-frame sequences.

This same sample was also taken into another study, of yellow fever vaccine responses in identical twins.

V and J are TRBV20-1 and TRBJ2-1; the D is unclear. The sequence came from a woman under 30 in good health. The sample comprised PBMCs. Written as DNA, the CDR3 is TGCAGTGTTCCCGTGCATCGCCACAATGAGCAGTTCTTC. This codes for CSVPVHRHNEQFF.